These 32 T cell receptor beta chains were all obtained from the same sample, sequenced in a study of blood T cell repertoires in COVID-19 (dated by TCRdb to about 2020). To prepare the library, the immunoSEQ multiplex PCR assay was applied. Imported from immuneACCESS, the table was reduced by TCRdb to in-frame sequences with V and J called. These copies leave out some clones; in studies compared against another copy, an unresolved V gene accounts for under half, and the cause of the remainder is not known. The sample profile shows over 350,000 clones; more than 75% of them were found once. About 9.4% of the sample rests with the top ten. Sample: PBMCs or T cells enriched from blood (not recorded which). The receptors come from a woman aged 50 to 65 who had recovered from COVID-19.

The J gene is TRBJ1-1, the V gene TRBV19; maybe TRBD1 (6 bases). The CDR3 covers 13 residues. V gave up 5 bases and J gave up 5 bases, with 12 bases separating them. Germline CDR1 and CDR2: LNHDA and SQIVND (reference sequence). CDR3 DNA: TGTGCCAGTAGTTCCACAGGGAGAACTGAAGCTTTCTTT. It translates to CASSSTGRTEAFF. The complete variable domain, with remaining parts taken from reference TRBV19 and TRBJ1-1, reads DGGITQSPKYLFRKEGQNVTLSCEQNLNHDAMYWYRQDPGQGLRLIYYSQIVNDFQKGDIAEGYSVSREKKESFPLTVTSAQKNPTAFYLCASSSTGRTEAFFGQGTRLTVV.

This clone was counted a few times. The V and J genes are TRBV5-4 and TRBJ1-2; no reliable D call. V was trimmed by 0 bases and J by 3 bases, leaving 9 bases between them. Germline assignment: CDR1 SGHNT and CDR2 YYREEE (reference sequence). The CDR3 is 14 amino acids. CDR3 bases: TGTGCCAGCAGCTTGGAGGCGGAGCACTATGGCTACACCTTC. This gives the protein CASSLEAEHYGYTF.

The rearrangement links TRBV4-1 to TRBJ1-2, with 7 bases that match TRBD1. This CDR3 is built from 16 residues. The V gene end was trimmed by 3 bases and the J gene end by 8 bases; junction bases not matched to a gene: 15. The germline gives CDR1 MGHRA, CDR2 YSYEKL. The CDR3, as DNA: TGCGCCAGCAGCCACCCAGCGACCAGACAGGGTAAGGGCTACACCTTC. Its translation: CASSHPATRQGKGYTF.

The chain employs TRBV7-8 and TRBJ2-3; 7 positions agree with TRBD1. The germline V gene encodes CDR1 SGHVS and CDR2 FQNEAQ. V trimming: 8 bases; J trimming: 0 bases; junction bases outside the gene matches: 11. This CDR3 comprises 16 residues. The DNA for the CDR3 is TGTGCCAGCGACGGTAGGGGACAGACTAGCACAGATACGCAGTATTTT. It encodes CASDGRGQTSTDTQYF.

This chain uses TRBV4-1 with TRBJ2-1, with a tentative D call TRBD2 (7 bases). The CDR3 spans 16 residues. The V end was cut by 3 bases, the J end by 8 bases, with 20 bases between. Germline CDR1 and CDR2: MGHRA and YSYEKL. In DNA, the CDR3 is TGCGCCAGCAGCCAGACAGGACTAGGAGTACCCGATGAGCAGTTCTTC. This sequence encodes CASSQTGLGVPDEQFF.

This clone was recorded once. The chain carries TRBV4-1 and TRBJ1-4; 9 bases agree with TRBD1. The CDR3 has 16 residues. Germline loops: CDR1 MGHRA, CDR2 YSYEKL. V was pared by 4 bases and J by 7 bases, with 10 bases of the junction left unmatched. In DNA, the CDR3 is TGCGCCAGCAGCCGAAGCTACAGGGGGCTCGTTGAAAAACTGTTTTTT. It codes for CASSRSYRGLVEKLFF.

This clone was recorded a few times. The gene calls are TRBV7-9 and TRBJ1-1; D gene unclear. Trimming took 5 bases from V and 0 from J, leaving 19 bases between them. CDR1 is SEHNR, CDR2 FQNEAQ, per germline (reference sequence). CDR3 length equals 17 residues. The CDR3 spells CASSPPGEWSLNTEAFF. CDR3 nucleotides: TGTGCCAGCAGCCCACCTGGTGAGTGGAGTCTGAACACTGAAGCTTTCTTT.

V gene TRBV15 combines with J gene TRBJ1-1; D is undetermined. Germline lookup yields CDR1 LNHNV and CDR2 YYDKDF (reference sequence). V lost 5 bases, J lost 5 bases, and 12 bases lay in between. The CDR3 consists of 13 residues. DNA for the CDR3: TGTGCCACCAGCGTGGAATCGGGGACTGAAGCTTTCTTT. This codes for CATSVESGTEAFF.

The V call is TRBV3-1 (or the pseudogene TRBV3-2), the J call TRBJ2-1, with a tentative D call TRBD2 (7 bases). Per the germline V gene, CDR1 is LGHDT and CDR2 is YNNKEL (reference sequence). V lost 0 bases and J 7 bases, leaving 16 bases between the germline ends. The CDR3 covers 16 residues. DNA of the CDR3: TGTGCCAGCAGCCAAGAGGGACGGGGGGCCGGGAATGAGCAGTTCTTC. It is translated as CASSQEGRGAGNEQFF.

The chain links TRBV3-1 (or the pseudogene TRBV3-2) to TRBJ1-4; weak D call: TRBD1 (6 bases). The germline gives CDR1 LGHDT, CDR2 YNNKEL (reference sequence). Trimming cost V 2 bases and J 4 bases, with 11 bases left between them. The CDR3 covers 15 residues. DNA for the CDR3: TGTGCCAGCAGCCAAAGAGGGGGGGTTAATGAAAAACTGTTTTTT. Translating gives CASSQRGGVNEKLFF.

The chain carries TRBV27 and TRBJ1-1; D remains unclear. Germline V lookup: CDR1 MNHEY, CDR2 SMNVEV (reference sequence). V was pared by 10 bases and J by 14 bases, with 20 bases between. The length of the CDR3 is 11 residues. The CDR3 nucleotides read TGTGCCACCTCGCGGTCGGGTATGCCATTCTTT. Encoded protein: CATSRSGMPFF.

The chain joins TRBV30 to TRBJ1-1, with TRBD1 matching 10 bases. Germline V lookup: CDR1 GTSNPN, CDR2 SVGIG (reference sequence). This CDR3 has 17 amino acids. V was clipped by 2 bases and J by 1 base; unmatched bases: 10. CDR3 sequence reads: CAWSTTTGGNSNTEAFF. The DNA of the CDR3 is TGTGCCTGGAGTACAACGACAGGGGGCAATTCGAACACTGAAGCTTTCTTT.

J is TRBJ1-1 and V is TRBV5-5, with D hard to call. Germline assignment: CDR1 SGHKS and CDR2 YYEKEE (reference sequence). Trimming cost V 2 bases and J 0 bases, with 11 bases left between them. CDR3 length: 15 amino acids. The CDR3 region has the DNA TGTGCCAGCAGCTTCGTTGCGGGGATGAACACTGAAGCTTTCTTT. It encodes CASSFVAGMNTEAFF. Variable domain in full (rest from reference TRBV5-5 and TRBJ1-1): DAGVTQSPTHLIKTRGQQVTLRCSPISGHKSVSWYQQVLGQGPQFIFQYYEKEERGRGNFPDRFSARQFPNYSSELNVNALLLGDSALYLCASSFVAGMNTEAFFGQGTRLTVV.

The chain has TRBV4-1 and TRBJ2-2, with 12 bases that match TRBD2. In germline, CDR1 is MGHRA, CDR2 YSYEKL. The CDR3 has 17 amino acids. V dropped 4 bases and J dropped 3; count of bases not matched to a gene: 6. The CDR3 DNA sequence: TGCGCCAGCAGCCCCGGACTAGCGGGGAGCCACACCGGGGAGCTGTTTTTT. Its protein is CASSPGLAGSHTGELFF.

This sequence joins TRBV25-1 and TRBJ1-1; D not resolved. Trimming removed 2 bases from V and 4 bases from J, with 14 bases in between. Germline CDR1 reads MGHDK; CDR2 reads SYGVNS. CDR3 length: 15 residues. The DNA for the CDR3 is TGTGCCAGCAGTGAACACACTATTTTGGGCACTGAAGCTTTCTTT. Its translation: CASSEHTILGTEAFF. Full variable domain (remainder filled in from reference TRBV25-1 and TRBJ1-1): EADIYQTPRYLVIGTGKKITLECSQTMGHDKMYWYQQDPGMELHLIHYSYGVNSTEKGDLSSESTVSRIRTEHFPLTLESARPSHTSQYLCASSEHTILGTEAFFGQGTRLTVV.

The chain is built from TRBV7-8 and TRBJ1-2, with 8 bases aligning to TRBD1. The CDR3 contains 16 residues. Germline V gene lookup returns CDR1 SGHVS and CDR2 FQNEAQ. After removal of 8 bases from V and 8 bases from J, the junction contained 19 bases not matched to a gene. This CDR3 is CASGLRISDRGNGYTF. CDR3 nucleotides: TGTGCCAGCGGATTAAGGATAAGTGACAGGGGTAACGGCTACACCTTC.

This chain links TRBV5-1 with TRBJ1-4; the D gene is possibly TRBD1 (5 bases). The V gene's germline CDR1 is SGHRS and CDR2 YFSETQ. This CDR3 comprises 14 residues. The V and J ends lost 7 bases and 1 base respectively, with 11 bases between them. CDR3 residues: CASAGAETNEKLFF. As DNA, the CDR3 is TGCGCCAGCGCTGGGGCGGAAACTAATGAAAAACTGTTTTTT.

A note on this clone: The junction does not match germline at one end; this may be a read error. The V call is TRBV18, the J call TRBJ1-4, with D tentatively TRBD1 (5 bases). The germline gives CDR1 KGHSH, CDR2 LQKENI. The CDR3 runs 14 residues. CDR3 sequence (DNA): TGTGCCAGCTCACCAACCCCACAGGATACAGCGAGGATTTTT. It specifies CASSPTPQDTARIF.

This clone came up once. The chain links TRBV5-5 to TRBJ2-7, with no clear D. The CDR3 is made up of 16 amino acids. Deletions cut 4 bases from V and 3 bases from J, with 20 bases between. Germline CDR1 reads SGHKS; CDR2 reads YYEKEE (reference sequence). CDR3 sequence reads: CASSTTQANRFYEQYF. CDR3 DNA sequence: TGTGCCAGCAGCACCACACAAGCGAATAGGTTCTACGAGCAGTACTTC.

The chain is built from TRBV7-9 and TRBJ1-2; D is possibly TRBD1 (5 bases). The germline V and J ends were trimmed by 3 bases and 0 bases, with 11 bases remaining between them. This CDR3 spans 15 amino acids. CDR1 is SEHNR and CDR2 is FQNEAQ in the germline V gene (reference sequence). CDR3 loop: CASSFGAQPNYGYTF. CDR3 in DNA: TGTGCCAGCAGCTTTGGGGCGCAGCCTAACTATGGCTACACCTTC.

V gene TRBV5-5 combines with J gene TRBJ2-3; 9 positions match TRBD1. The CDR3 runs 14 residues. Germline V CDR1 and CDR2: SGHKS, YYEKEE (reference sequence). Losses at the gene ends were 3 bases for V and 6 bases for J; bases not matched to a gene: 5. The CDR3 coding sequence is TGTGCCAGCAGCTCGGGACAGGGTTGGGATACGCAGTATTTT. Encoded protein: CASSSGQGWDTQYF.

This rearrangement joins TRBV9 to TRBJ2-3; 8 bases agree with TRBD1. V dropped 6 bases and J dropped 3; count of bases not matched to a gene: 9. Germline CDR1 reads SGDLS; CDR2 reads YYNGEE. CDR3 length: 15 amino acids. Written as DNA, the CDR3 is TGTGCCAGCACCCGCGGACAGGGTTTGACAGATACGCAGTATTTT. It encodes CASTRGQGLTDTQYF.

In its sample, this clone was seen once. The chain links TRBV7-2 to TRBJ2-3; 8 bases are shared with TRBD2. The CDR3 sequence is 15 residues long. Germline V CDR1 and CDR2: SGHTA, FQGNSA. V lost 2 bases, J lost 2 bases, and 3 bases stayed unmatched. CDR3 sequence: CASSLLAGPTDTQYF. For the CDR3, the DNA is TGTGCCAGCAGCTTATTAGCGGGGCCCACAGATACGCAGTATTTT.

The rearrangement uses TRBV19 and TRBJ1-2, with 8 bases matching TRBD1. The V gene end was trimmed by 5 bases and the J gene end by 8 bases; junction bases not matched to a gene: 7. Germline CDR1 is LNHDA and CDR2 is SQIVND (reference sequence). This CDR3 is built from 13 residues. The DNA for the CDR3 is TGTGCCAGTAGTCTTCAGGGGGCTGGCGGCTACACCTTC. Amino acids: CASSLQGAGGYTF.

The V gene is TRBV29-1, the J gene TRBJ2-5; possible D gene TRBD2, 6 bases. V was trimmed by 3 bases and J by 5 bases, leaving 16 bases between them. The CDR3 is made up of 14 amino acids. Germline lookup yields CDR1 SQVTM and CDR2 ANQGSEA. The CDR3 coding sequence is TGCAGCGTTGACGCTTTTGGGCTAGCGGAGACCCAGTACTTC. Amino acid sequence: CSVDAFGLAETQYF. The variable domain in full, with the rest retrieved from reference TRBV29-1 and TRBJ2-5, is SAVISQKPSRDICQRGTSLTIQCQVDSQVTMMFWYRQQPGQSLTLIATANQGSEATYESGFVIDKFPISRPNLTFSTLTVSNMSPEDSSIYLCSVDAFGLAETQYFGPGTRLLVL.

The chain uses TRBV18 and TRBJ2-7; D is undetermined. This CDR3 is 12 amino acids long. Germline-derived CDR1 and CDR2 are KGHSH and LQKENI. V was clipped by 3 bases and J by 4 bases, with 7 bases between them. CDR3 loop: CASSPSLYEQYF. CDR3 in DNA: TGTGCCAGCTCACCTAGCTTGTACGAGCAGTACTTC.

The chain joins TRBV11-2 to TRBJ1-4; D is perhaps TRBD1 (5 bases). The ends were cut back, 5 bases at V and 6 bases at J, with 16 bases in the middle. The CDR3 covers 15 residues. Germline lookup yields CDR1 SGHAT and CDR2 FQNNGV. The CDR3 sequence is CASSAYRSGYEKLFF. The DNA of the CDR3 is TGTGCCAGCAGCGCATACAGGTCAGGGTATGAAAAACTGTTTTTT.

This clone was seen just once. The same CDR3 also results from other DNA sequences found in this sample. The chain links TRBV6-1 to TRBJ1-2, with D possibly being TRBD1 (6 bases). In germline, CDR1 is MNHNS, CDR2 SASEGT. The V end was cut by 3 bases, the J end by 4 bases, with 9 bases between. The CDR3 is 13 residues long. CDR3 coding DNA: TGTGCCAGCAGTGAGACAGGCGGCTATGGCTACACCTTC. It is translated as CASSETGGYGYTF.

The chain has TRBV5-1 and TRBJ1-5; D is perhaps TRBD1 (6 bases). CDR1 is SGHRS, CDR2 YFSETQ, per germline. CDR3 length equals 15 residues. V lost 4 bases, J lost 0 bases, and 11 bases lay in between. The CDR3 loop is CASSGTGYSNQPQHF. DNA of the CDR3: TGCGCCAGCAGCGGAACAGGGTATAGCAATCAGCCCCAGCATTTT.

The chain is built from TRBV11-2 and TRBJ1-1, with 7 bases aligning to TRBD1. The CDR3 has 15 residues. Germline assignment: CDR1 SGHAT and CDR2 FQNNGV. The V gene end was trimmed by 8 bases and the J gene end by 0 bases; junction bases not matched to a gene: 9. This CDR3 reads CASGGQPVMNTEAFF. CDR3 DNA sequence: TGTGCCAGCGGGGGACAGCCCGTAATGAACACTGAAGCTTTCTTT.

The chain is built from TRBV6-2 or TRBV6-3 and TRBJ2-7, with unresolved D. CDR1 and CDR2 (germline): MNHEY, SVGEGT. The CDR3 spans 16 residues. V was cut by 0 bases and J by 2 bases, with 14 bases left in between. DNA of the CDR3: TGTGCCAGCAGTTACTCGTATTTGGTTCGGGCCTACGAGCAGTACTTC. Translation gives CASSYSYLVRAYEQYF.

V usage is TRBV2 and J usage is TRBJ1-1; 10 positions agree with TRBD1. Germline CDR1 SNHLY, CDR2 FYNNEI. This CDR3 is 15 amino acids long. J was trimmed by 1 base and V by 10 bases; bases with no gene match: 9. The CDR3 reads CANRDRGSWNTEAFF. In nucleotides, the CDR3 is TGTGCCAACCGGGACAGGGGTTCTTGGAACACTGAAGCTTTCTTT.